The sequence of this TCR beta chain was determined in a study of blood T cell repertoires in COVID-19. Overall study context: Researchers got acute and convalescent COVID-19 samples from the United States, Italy and Spain. T cells, B-cell-depleted T cells, or PBMCs provided the cDNA or gDNA that served as material.

The protocol was immunoSEQ multiplex PCR, while the TCRdb copy is restricted to in-frame clones and leaves out a portion. The sample gives about 120,000 clones, about 89% of which show up once; roughly 30% is in the top ten. This CDR3 spans 14 amino acids. J was trimmed by 6 bases and V by 3 bases; bases with no gene match: 5. CDR1 SGHRS and CDR2 YFSETQ come from the germline V gene. The TCR sequence derives from a woman aged 70 to 79 with acute or convalescent COVID-19. The genes are TRBV5-1 and TRBJ2-2; 7 bases map to TRBD1. The sequenced material came from peripheral blood. The CDR3 DNA reads as TGCGCCAGCAGCTGGGGGCAGGGGGCCGGGGAGCTGTTTTTT. Amino acid sequence: CASSWGQGAGELFF.